The 18 T cell receptor beta chains below were found in one sample sequenced in a study of blood T cell repertoires in COVID-19. The protocol was immunoSEQ multiplex PCR, while the TCRdb copy is restricted to in-frame clones and leaves out a portion. The data contain tens of thousands of clones, about four fifths of them singletons. Input material: peripheral blood. These receptors all come from a woman in her sixties or seventies with acute or convalescent COVID-19.

V gene TRBV28 combines with J gene TRBJ2-7; 7 bases are a match to TRBD1. Trimming cost V 2 bases and J 3 bases; bases outside gene matches: 1. The CDR3 runs 13 residues. CDR1 and CDR2 from the germline V gene are MDHEN and SYDVKM. The CDR3 DNA sequence: TGTGCCAGCAGTTTAGCAGGGGGCTACGAGCAGTACTTC. Translation gives CASSLAGGYEQYF.

The chain couples TRBV30 to TRBJ1-4; no firm D call. Germline loops: CDR1 GTSNPN, CDR2 SVGIG (reference sequence). Trimming pared 8 bases from V and 1 base from J, leaving 11 bases between. This CDR3 comprises 13 residues. CDR3 sequence reads: CAGSRGTNEKLFF. As DNA, the CDR3 is TGTGCCGGTAGCCGGGGAACTAATGAAAAACTGTTTTTT. The variable domain in full, completed from reference TRBV30 and TRBJ1-4, reads SQTIHQWPATLVQPVGSPLSLECTVEGTSNPNLYWYRQAAGRGLQLLFYSVGIGQISSEVPQNLSASRPQDRQFILSSKKLLLSDSGFYLCAGSRGTNEKLFFGSGTQLSVL.

A few counts support this clone. This chain connects TRBV2 to TRBJ1-2; D is possibly TRBD1 (5 bases). The V end lost 11 bases, the J end lost 6 bases, and 10 bases lay between the germline ends. Per the germline V gene, CDR1 is SNHLY and CDR2 is FYNNEI. There are 10 residues in the CDR3. The CDR3 nucleotides read TGTGCCGGGCAGGGCGATGGCTACACCTTC. This gives the protein CAGQGDGYTF.

The chain combines TRBV5-4 with TRBJ2-5, with a weak D call TRBD1 (6 bases). CDR1 is SGHNT and CDR2 is YYREEE in the germline V gene (reference sequence). The CDR3 runs to 13 residues. V gave up 5 bases and J gave up 4 bases, with 12 bases separating them. CDR3 in amino acids: CASSPDRTETQYF. CDR3 coding DNA: TGTGCCAGCAGTCCAGACAGGACAGAGACCCAGTACTTC.

The chain links TRBV19 to TRBJ2-3; 9 bases agree with TRBD1. There are 16 residues in the CDR3. CDR1 and CDR2 from the germline V gene are LNHDA and SQIVND (reference sequence). V was clipped by 3 bases and J by 4 bases; unmatched bases: 8. The CDR3 is CASSIPGQGNADTQYF. In nucleotides, the CDR3 is TGTGCCAGTAGTATCCCGGGACAGGGTAACGCAGATACGCAGTATTTT. Full variable domain (remainder filled in from reference TRBV19 and TRBJ2-3): DGGITQSPKYLFRKEGQNVTLSCEQNLNHDAMYWYRQDPGQGLRLIYYSQIVNDFQKGDIAEGYSVSREKKESFPLTVTSAQKNPTAFYLCASSIPGQGNADTQYFGPGTRLTVL.

Only a few counts were recorded for this clone. The chain carries TRBV18 and TRBJ1-1; D unclear. Germline V gene lookup returns CDR1 KGHSH and CDR2 LQKENI. This CDR3 is 14 amino acids long. The ends were cut back, 4 bases at V and 0 bases at J, with 9 bases in the middle. The CDR3 bases are TGTGCCAGCTCACTTTTCGCGATGAACACTGAAGCTTTCTTT. Translation: CASSLFAMNTEAFF.

V gene TRBV2 combines with J gene TRBJ2-5; D remains unclear. Germline-derived CDR1 and CDR2 are SNHLY and FYNNEI. The CDR3 runs 14 residues. V was clipped by 2 bases and J by 0 bases, with 7 bases between them. The CDR3 loop is CASSEQRDQETQYF. CDR3 bases: TGTGCCAGCAGTGAACAGCGCGACCAAGAGACCCAGTACTTC.

V is TRBV6-2 or TRBV6-3 and J is TRBJ1-2, with no clear D. Trimming took 0 bases from V and 6 from J, leaving 14 bases between them. The CDR3 contains 15 residues. In germline, CDR1 is MNHEY, CDR2 SVGEGT. The CDR3 nucleotides are TGTGCCAGCAGTTACTCTAATAAACTATTTCATGGCTACACCTTC. Amino acid sequence: CASSYSNKLFHGYTF.

In its sample, this clone was seen a few times. This chain links TRBV5-4 with TRBJ2-2; D may be TRBD1 (7 bases). There are 16 residues in the CDR3. Trimming left V 0 bases short and J 0 bases short, with 9 bases between. Germline CDR1 and CDR2: SGHNT and YYREEE (reference sequence). The CDR3 region is CASSLAGGTNTGELFF. DNA of the CDR3: TGTGCCAGCAGCTTGGCAGGGGGGACGAACACCGGGGAGCTGTTTTTT.

V is TRBV6-1 and J is TRBJ1-4; the D is unclear. The V end was cut by 3 bases, the J end by 7 bases, with 9 bases between. Germline CDR1 and CDR2: MNHNS and SASEGT. The CDR3 has 13 amino acids. Written as DNA, the CDR3 is TGTGCCAGCAGTGAGCCGGGTCTTGAAAAACTGTTTTTT. It specifies CASSEPGLEKLFF.

CDR3 protein: CASSPTGSYEQYF. As DNA, the CDR3 is TGTGCCAGCAGCCCAACAGGCTCCTACGAGCAGTACTTC. The V call is TRBV28, the J call TRBJ2-7; D possibly corresponds to TRBD1 (5 bases). Deletions cut 6 bases from V and 0 bases from J, with 9 bases between. The CDR3 sequence is 13 residues long. Germline V gene lookup returns CDR1 MDHEN and CDR2 SYDVKM.

This chain uses TRBV4-1 with TRBJ2-5; D possibly corresponds to TRBD1 (5 bases). This CDR3 contains 14 residues. CDR1 and CDR2 from the germline V gene are MGHRA and YSYEKL. V was clipped by 0 bases and J by 3 bases, with 8 bases between them. The CDR3 nucleotides read TGCGCCAGCAGCCAAGAAGGGGCAGAAGAGACCCAGTACTTC. Residues: CASSQEGAEETQYF.

The chain recombines TRBV27 with TRBJ2-5; 7 nucleotides align to TRBD1. The V and J ends lost 5 bases and 7 bases, in that order; junction bases with no gene match: 10. The germline gives CDR1 MNHEY, CDR2 SMNVEV (reference sequence). The CDR3 is made up of 14 amino acids. CDR3: CASSRTGVGGTQYF. DNA of the CDR3: TGTGCCAGCAGTCGGACAGGCGTAGGGGGGACCCAGTACTTC.

This clone has just one count. Relative to the germline gene, one junction end is altered; a read error may explain this. This rearrangement joins TRBV7-9 to TRBJ2-3; unclear D gene. CDR1 SEHNR and CDR2 FQNEAQ come from the germline V gene (reference sequence). The CDR3 is 13 amino acids. CDR3 sequence: CASSLDSTNTQYF. CDR3 sequence (DNA): TGTGCCAGCAGCCTTGACTCCACAAATACGCAGTATTTT. Complete variable domain (other parts from reference TRBV7-9 and TRBJ2-3): DTGVSQNPRHKITKRGQNVTFRCDPISEHNRLYWYRQTLGQGPEFLTYFQNEAQLEKSRLLSDRFSAERPKGSFSTLEIQRTEQGDSAMYLCASSLDSTNTQYFGPGTRLTVL.

The chain links TRBV5-4 to TRBJ2-5; the D gene is possibly TRBD2 (5 bases). The CDR3 has 13 amino acids. V was clipped by 1 base and J by 5 bases, with 9 bases between them. Germline loops: CDR1 SGHNT, CDR2 YYREEE (reference sequence). The CDR3 nucleotides are TGTGCCAGCAGCTTGCGGGGATTGGAGACCCAGTACTTC. Translation: CASSLRGLETQYF.

This chain connects TRBV12-2 to TRBJ1-1. TRBV12-2 is a pseudogene. The CDR3 is 21 residues long. This CDR3 reads CASRTPPSANSGEGKNTEAFF. CDR3 nucleotide sequence: TGTGCAAGTCGTACCCCCCCGTCGGCAAACTCTGGGGAGGGTAAAAACACTGAAGCTTTCTTT.

The rearrangement uses TRBV5-4 and TRBJ1-3; TRBD1 agrees at 8 bases. This CDR3 spans 15 amino acids. Germline V gives CDR1 SGHNT, CDR2 YYREEE (reference sequence). V lost 2 bases and J lost 1; bases outside the gene matches: 2. CDR3 bases: TGTGCCAGCAGCTTCAGGGGGCTATCTGGAAACACCATATATTTT. Its protein product is CASSFRGLSGNTIYF. The whole variable domain, filled in from reference TRBV5-4 and TRBJ1-3, reads ETGVTQSPTHLIKTRGQQVTLRCSSQSGHNTVSWYQQALGQGPQFIFQYYREEENGRGNFPPRFSGLQFPNYSSELNVNALELDDSALYLCASSFRGLSGNTIYFGEGSWLTVV.

This clone was counted ten times or more. The rearrangement links TRBV10-2 to TRBJ1-6; 11 nucleotides line up with TRBD1. V dropped 2 bases and J dropped 7; count of bases not matched to a gene: 4. This CDR3 is built from 16 residues. Per the germline V gene, CDR1 is WSHSY and CDR2 is SAAADI. In nucleotides, the CDR3 is TGCGCCAGCAGTGAGCCTGGACAGGGGGCAAATTCACCCCTCCACTTT. It encodes CASSEPGQGANSPLHF.